Below, one T cell receptor beta chain is given with its context. Its recognized antigen is unknown. Base qualities are missing; no much larger clone stands one base away. This sample stems from a study of blood T cell repertoires in COVID-19 (dated by TCRdb to the early 2020s). With regard to the full study: Samples from collaborators originated in the United States, Italy and Spain and spanned both the acute and convalescent phases of COVID-19. The prospective study material was composed of cDNA or gDNA derived from T cells, B-cell-depleted T cells, or PBMCs. Subjects who had been exposed to COVID-19, were actively infected with it, or had recovered from it provided the deeply sampled blood TCRbeta repertoires that made up the dataset. A freely available public database, intended as a resource for researchers studying the immune response to SARS-CoV-2, is where the repertoires were released. The samples were drawn from the first 160 participants of the ongoing ImmuneRACE study and from more than 1,000 subjects provided by 6 global collaborators. The sample metadata nearly always contained a de-identified subject ID, COVID-19 status, age in years and sex. Where HLA class I and class II types were available, the types were taken from metadata supplied by the sample provider, not from assay-based typing.

TCRbeta CDR3 regions were amplified from genomic DNA by means of the immunoSEQ Assay, a bias-controlled multiplex PCR. The authors' pipeline ran thus. The number of nucleated cells in each sample was estimated from the amplification of reference gene primers within the assay. Sequence reads were collapsed and filtered to measure the absolute abundance of every unique TCRbeta CDR3 rearrangement. Productive Simpson clonality was computed per sample as the square root of Simpson's diversity index over productive rearrangements. TCRdb re-hosts the immuneACCESS table, in-frame sequences only. Its copies lack some clones; in the studies checked, an unresolved V gene accounts for under half of them, and the cause for the rest is not known. The DNA was the basis for D and trimming; V, J and clone size are from that table. The sample table shows roughly 250,000 clones, and over 90% are seen once. Over 0.65% of the sample is in the top ten clones.

CDR1 and CDR2 were assigned from the germline V gene as SNHLY and FYNNEI. The CDR3 sequence holds 16 residues, the cysteine and phenylalanine included. The CDR3 DNA has 48 bases and is translated from base 1. Deletion took 3 bases off V and 0 bases off J, with a span of 14 bases between the germline ends. One collaborating source in Seattle enrolled patients while the patients were actively infected and followed the patients over time throughout the course of disease. Whole blood was collected in K2EDTA tubes by collaborating institutions according to the institutions' own protocols. For TCRbeta analysis, collaborators shipped samples as frozen whole blood, isolated PBMCs, or DNA extracted from either of those sample types. What the study reported, not specific to this receptor: The quantity of clinical and demographic metadata differed by source and by participant and was supplied without curation.

This receptor chain uses TRBV2 and TRBJ1-1; the D gene is not confidently resolved. The TCR was taken from a man younger than 45 with COVID-19, enrolled during active disease. Sequences were obtained from peripheral blood. The CDR3 region reads CASSDYAGRMNTEAFF. The nucleotides are TGTGCCAGCAGTGATTATGCAGGAAGAATGAACACTGAAGCTTTCTTT.